The clone carrying this T cell receptor beta chain was counted only a few times. No antigen is known for it. Sample-barcoded 5' priming and a J-beta primer mix drove a second PCR of about 6 to 12 cycles. A template-switch adaptor with 12 random nucleotides tagged each cDNA molecule. TCRdb reanalysed the 5' RACE reads using MiXCR and keeps one entry per CDR3 protein. Of roughly 2 million distinct CDR3 sequences in the sample, about 50% are singletons; the top ten hold over 2%. The data were taken from a study of blood T cells in healthy people across ages. Study-level findings and limits: While age rose, TCR beta diversity per million T cells dropped in a roughly linear way.

The study recruited healthy Caucasian donors from Russia who were aged roughly 6 to 95. The source material was blood. The sequence derives from a woman aged 40 to 50 in good health.

The CDR3 region has the DNA TGTGCCAGCAGTTTATCTATACATGGAGGCTACACCTTC. Protein: CASSLSIHGGYTF. V gene TRBV27 combines with J gene TRBJ1-2; no clear D gene. Trimming took 0 bases from V and 8 from J, leaving 10 bases between them. This CDR3 is 13 amino acids long. Germline assignment: CDR1 MNHEY and CDR2 SMNVEV (reference sequence).